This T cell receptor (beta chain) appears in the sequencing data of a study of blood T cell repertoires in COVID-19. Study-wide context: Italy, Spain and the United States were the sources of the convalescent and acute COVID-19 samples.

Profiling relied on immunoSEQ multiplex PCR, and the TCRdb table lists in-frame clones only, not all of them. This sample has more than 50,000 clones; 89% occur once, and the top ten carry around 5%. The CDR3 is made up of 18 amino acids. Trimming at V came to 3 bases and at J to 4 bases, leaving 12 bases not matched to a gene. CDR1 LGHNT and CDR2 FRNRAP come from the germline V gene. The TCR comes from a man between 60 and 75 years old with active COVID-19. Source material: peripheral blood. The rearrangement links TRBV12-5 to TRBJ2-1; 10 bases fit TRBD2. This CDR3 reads CASGFPTRTSGLYNEQFF. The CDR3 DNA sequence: TGTGCTAGTGGTTTCCCCACCCGGACTAGCGGACTGTACAATGAGCAGTTCTTC. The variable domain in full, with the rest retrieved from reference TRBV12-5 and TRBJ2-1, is DARVTQTPRHKVTEMGQEVTMRCQPILGHNTVFWYRQTMMQGLELLAYFRNRAPLDDSGMPKDRFSAEMPDATLATLKIQPSEPRDSAVYFCASGFPTRTSGLYNEQFFGPGTRLTVL.